This TCR beta chain is from a study of human T cells and chemical hapten exposure. Overall study: Patients having alopecia areata, totalis or universalis were mostly female.

MiXCR, applied by TCRdb to the RACE reads, yields one record per CDR3 protein. The sample records roughly 110,000 distinct CDR3 sequences, more than 10% being singletons. The time point denotes: pre-sensitization, week 0. The treatment denotes: therapeutic diphenylcyclopropenone sensitization with weekly scalp DPC. Patches went on only after blood had been drawn each time. Each donor was an alopecia patient between 18 and 70 years of age who qualified for DPC. This clonotype occurred many times. Its antigen remains unidentified. Broader study findings: With DPC sensitization, TCRs exceeding 1 in 1000 frequency showed no change.

In germline, CDR1 is SQVTM, CDR2 ANQGSEA. With V trimmed by 4 bases and J by 1 base, 7 bases remained unmatched. The CDR3 has 15 amino acids. The chain is built from TRBV29-1 and TRBJ2-3; 8 bases agree with TRBD2. Source: whole blood, taken in connection with sensitization to the hapten diphenylcyclopropenone (DPC). The receptor was isolated from a woman aged 45-65 years with alopecia areata. Some clones in this sample may be carry-over from other donors' samples. The CDR3 DNA reads TGCAGCGTTGGAGGGACTAGTGGTGGCACAGATACGCAGTATTTT. Translated, it gives CSVGGTSGGTDTQYF.